The rows below give T cell receptor beta chains drawn from one sample of a study of T cell clones after liver transplantation. The assay was immunoSEQ multiplex PCR, and TCRdb's table has in-frame clones only and misses some. Of nearly 55,000 clones in the sample, 70% to 85% were seen once. Sequencing used CD4+ T cells from blood, obtained before liver transplant. The receptors shown here come from a human donor who received a liver transplant. The CDR3 runs from the conserved cysteine through the conserved F or W. Each record gives: J gene, clone size, D gene, V gene, CDR3 protein, CDR3 DNA. A D gene is named only where the DNA matches it firmly. The size field is filled for only some rows; it gives once, few, many or a size class.

TRBJ1-6 | NA | NA | TRBV6-6 | CASSYIQGTSPLHF | TGTGCCAGCAGTTACATACAGGGAACCTCACCCCTCCACTTT
TRBJ2-7 | NA | NA | TRBV4-3 | CASSQVSYRDPYEQYF | TGCGCCAGCAGCCAGGTCTCGTACCGGGACCCCTACGAGCAGTACTTC
TRBJ2-5 | few | NA | TRBV30 | CAWSVGGDGKETQYF | TGTGCCTGGAGTGTTGGGGGAGACGGAAAAGAGACCCAGTACTTC
TRBJ2-7 | NA | NA | TRBV28 | CASMPTAYEQYF | TGTGCCAGCATGCCAACCGCCTACGAGCAGTACTTC
TRBJ2-1 | few | NA | TRBV7-3 | CASSLSDSHEQFF | TGTGCCAGCAGCTTATCCGACTCCCATGAGCAGTTCTTC
TRBJ2-3 | NA | NA | TRBV5-4 | CASSLSAWTDTQYF | TGTGCCAGCAGCTTGTCAGCTTGGACAGATACGCAGTATTTT
TRBJ1-5 | NA | NA | TRBV6-4 | CASSEVGTGNNQPQHF | TGTGCCAGCAGTGAAGTGGGGACCGGGAACAATCAGCCCCAGCATTTT
TRBJ1-5 | NA | TRBD1 | TRBV18 | CASSPQPRDSSNQPQHF | TGTGCCAGCTCACCACAACCCCGGGACAGTTCGAATCAGCCCCAGCATTTT
TRBJ2-3 | NA | NA | TRBV10-3 | CATRGGPTLTDTQYF | TGTGCCACCAGGGGAGGGCCCACACTCACAGATACGCAGTATTTT
TRBJ1-2 | NA | NA | TRBV20-1 | CSARVDYGYTF | TGCAGTGCTCGGGTGGACTATGGCTACACCTTC
TRBJ2-3 | NA | TRBD2 | TRBV5-4 | CASRPRLAGGSTDTQYF | TGTGCCAGCAGACCCAGACTAGCGGGAGGGAGCACAGATACGCAGTATTTT
TRBJ2-3 | NA | NA | TRBV1 | CTSALIGLAGGYTQYF | TGCACCAGCGCCCTTATTGGACTAGCGGGAGGGTATACGCAGTATTTT
TRBJ2-2 | NA | NA | TRBV7-3 | CASSLAPDTGELFF | TGTGCCAGCAGCTTAGCCCCGGACACCGGGGAGCTGTTTTTT
TRBJ1-5 | NA | NA | TRBV6-6 | CASSYPDSKTQHF | TGTGCCAGCAGTTACCCGGACAGCAAGACCCAGCATTTT
TRBJ2-5 | NA | TRBD2 | TRBV5-1 | CASSFLAGANQETQYF | TGCGCCAGCAGCTTTCTAGCGGGAGCCAACCAAGAGACCCAGTACTTC
TRBJ1-5 | once | NA | TRBV19 | CASFGNQPQHF | TGTGCCAGTTTTGGGAATCAGCCCCAGCATTTT
TRBJ2-5 | NA | TRBD1 | TRBV10-3 | CAISDGQAETQYF | TGTGCCATCAGTGACGGACAGGCGGAGACCCAGTACTTC
TRBJ2-7 | NA | TRBD2 | TRBV7-9 | CASSPSGGAGEQYF | TGTGCCAGCAGCCCTTCCGGGGGGGCAGGCGAGCAGTACTTC
TRBJ2-3 | NA | NA | TRBV19 | CASTFTYTDTQYF | TGTGCCAGTACGTTTACTTACACAGATACGCAGTATTTT
TRBJ2-3 | NA | TRBD2 | TRBV9 | CASSVGQNAGVDTQYF | TGTGCCAGCAGCGTAGGACAGAACGCGGGGGTAGATACGCAGTATTTT
TRBJ1-3 | NA | TRBD1 | TRBV7-9 | CASSVGQFNSGNTIYF | TGTGCCAGCAGCGTGGGACAGTTTAATTCTGGAAACACCATATATTTT
TRBJ1-5 | NA | NA | TRBV6-4 | CASSRRWGNQPQHF | TGTGCCAGCAGCCGTCGGTGGGGCAATCAGCCCCAGCATTTT
TRBJ1-3 | NA | NA | TRBV5-5 | CASRPTGTSGNTIYF | TGTGCCAGCAGACCTACAGGGACCTCTGGAAACACCATATATTTT
TRBJ2-5 | NA | NA | TRBV4-3 | CASRQGGQETQYF | TGCGCCAGCAGACAGGGAGGGCAAGAGACCCAGTACTTC
TRBJ2-2 | NA | TRBD2 | TRBV29-1 | CSAQPGLGATGELFF | TGCAGCGCCCAGCCGGGACTAGGAGCAACCGGGGAGCTGTTTTTT
TRBJ1-5 | NA | NA | TRBV6-1 | CASSEDLRGNQPQHF | TGTGCCAGCAGTGAAGACCTCCGGGGCAATCAGCCCCAGCATTTT
TRBJ2-7 | NA | NA | TRBV7-9 | CASSPEWVYEQYF | TGTGCCAGCAGCCCCGAGTGGGTGTACGAGCAGTACTTC
TRBJ1-1 | NA | NA | TRBV5-1 | CASSIGTANTEAFF | TGCGCCAGCAGCATAGGGACGGCGAACACTGAAGCTTTCTTT
TRBJ2-3 | NA | TRBD2 | TRBV28 | CASRKRLAGGDPQYF | TGTGCCAGCAGGAAAAGACTAGCGGGAGGCGACCCGCAGTATTTT
TRBJ2-7 | NA | NA | TRBV5-1 | CASSLVGWAGYEQYF | TGCGCCAGCAGCTTGGTCGGGTGGGCGGGGTACGAGCAGTACTTC
TRBJ2-1 | NA | TRBD2 | TRBV5-6 | CASSMPSGRAGDEQFF | TGTGCCAGCAGCATGCCTAGCGGGAGGGCCGGGGATGAGCAGTTCTTC
TRBJ2-1 | once | TRBD2 | TRBV25-1 | CASSAYSGNYNEQFF | TGTGCCAGCAGCGCGTACAGCGGGAACTACAATGAGCAGTTCTTC